The 11 T cell receptor beta chains below were found in one sample sequenced in a study of Graves' ophthalmopathy and Graves' hyperthyroidism (dated by TCRdb to 2016 to 2019). Sequencer: Illumina HiSeq 2000. For repertoire sequencing, the TCR beta CDR3 regions were amplified from RNA transcripts. HTBI primers and the Qiagen OneStep RT-PCR kit were used in a first-round RT-PCR, which was followed by a second-round multiplex PCR, size selection and purification. TCRdb applied fastp at Q25 and MiXCR to the public reads, then kept only in-frame beta chains. Rows are unified per CDR3 protein, each entry keeping the most common DNA and genes. This sample comprises some 370,000 distinct CDR3 sequences, roughly a sixth of them detected only once. The ten largest make up 2% to 3% of the sample. Sequenced sample: peripheral blood. All receptors derive from an adult woman with stable Graves' hyperthyroidism.

In this sample, this clonotype turned up many times. The chain is built from TRBV7-6 and TRBJ2-7; no firm D call. The V and J ends lost 5 bases and 0 bases respectively, with 8 bases between them. Looked up from germline, CDR1 is SGHVS and CDR2 is FNYEAQ. CDR3 length: 13 residues. CDR3 DNA sequence: TGTGCCAGCAGCACTACAGCCTCCTACGAGCAGTACTTC. Translated: CASSTTASYEQYF.

There are many counts of this clonotype. The V and J genes are TRBV12-3 or TRBV12-4 and TRBJ1-2; TRBD1 might be the D (5 bases). This CDR3 has 14 amino acids. V lost 3 bases and J lost 4, with 12 bases in between. CDR3 sequence: CASSFGGDSYGYTF. The CDR3 DNA follows: TGTGCCAGCAGTTTTGGGGGGGATAGCTATGGCTACACCTTC.

Ten or more counts support this clonotype. It is unclear where the CDR3 begins or ends on the DNA, so no DNA is shown, and the CDR3 is as TCRdb lists it. The chain recombines TRBV28 with TRBJ1-2; the table calls TRBD1, which could not be checked here. The CDR3 region is 14 residues in length, termini included. Looked up from germline, CDR1 is MDHEN and CDR2 is SYDVKM. The CDR3 reads CATYDRAFNYGCTF.

The sample holds many counts of this clonotype. The V gene is TRBV20-1, the J gene TRBJ2-5; 10 nucleotides line up with TRBD2. The CDR3 runs 14 residues. V was clipped by 5 bases and J by 3 bases; unmatched bases: 6. Germline CDR1 and CDR2: DFQATT and SNEGSKA (reference sequence). This chain's CDR3 is CSAGPTSGEETQYF. CDR3 coding DNA: TGCAGTGCTGGTCCTACTAGCGGGGAAGAGACCCAGTACTTC.

This clonotype came up a few times. The final CDR3 position lacks the conserved phenylalanine or tryptophan, pointing to a likely read error. The chain joins TRBV30 to TRBJ2-7; no clear D gene. The ends were cut back, 0 bases at V and 3 bases at J, with 9 bases in the middle. This CDR3 spans 13 amino acids. Per the germline V gene, CDR1 is GTSNPN and CDR2 is SVGIG (reference sequence). The CDR3 coding sequence is TGTGCCTGGAGTGTGGGCTCAGACTACGAGCAGTACCTC. Its protein is CAWSVGSDYEQYL.

The chain has TRBV11-2 and TRBJ2-7, with TRBD2 matching 9 bases. Germline V gene sequence: CDR1 SGHAT, CDR2 FQNNGV. V shed 5 bases and J 4 bases; nucleotides not matched to a gene: 9. The CDR3 runs to 15 residues. CDR3 DNA: TGTGCCAGCAGCCCAATCAGCGGGAGGAGTTACGAGCAGTACTTC. Protein product: CASSPISGRSYEQYF.

This clonotype was observed many times. The rearrangement links TRBV28 to TRBJ2-7; D assignment may be TRBD1 or TRBD2 (5 bases each). Trimming removed 0 bases from V and 2 bases from J, with 23 bases in between. Germline CDR1 is MDHEN and CDR2 is SYDVKM. The length of the CDR3 is 19 residues. CDR3 nucleotides: TGTGCCAGCAGTTTATGGGGGACCTGGGACCCCCAAGGGCCCTACGAGCAGTACTTC. Translation gives CASSLWGTWDPQGPYEQYF.

The chain has TRBV28 and TRBJ1-1, with 8 bases identical to TRBD1. With V trimmed by 5 bases and J by 2 bases, 7 bases remained unmatched. This CDR3 region has 15 residues. Germline CDR1 reads MDHEN; CDR2 reads SYDVKM. CDR3 in DNA: TGTGCCAGCAGTCTTACAGGGGGTATCAACACTGAAGCTTTCTTT. This translates into CASSLTGGINTEAFF.

J is TRBJ1-1 and V is TRBV12-3 or TRBV12-4, with 7 bases matching TRBD1. The J segment lost 3 bases and the V segment lost 6 bases, leaving 7 bases of the junction unmatched. The CDR3 is 14 residues long. The CDR3 is CASRLDRDYTEAFF. The CDR3 DNA reads as TGTGCCAGCAGACTAGACAGGGACTACACTGAAGCTTTCTTT.

This chain connects TRBV15 to TRBJ2-5, with D uncertain. This CDR3 is 15 amino acids long. Per the germline V gene, CDR1 is LNHNV and CDR2 is YYDKDF (reference sequence). Trimming stripped 0 bases from V and 5 bases from J, with 13 bases between. The CDR3, as DNA: TGTGCCACCAGCAGAGATATCACCGAAGGCGAGACCCAGTACTTC. Residues: CATSRDITEGETQYF. Drawing the rest from reference TRBV15 and TRBJ2-5, the complete variable domain is DAMVIQNPRYQVTQFGKPVTLSCSQTLNHNVMYWYQQKSSQAPKLLFHYYDKDFNNEADTPDNFQSRRPNTSFCFLDIRSPGLGDTAMYLCATSRDITEGETQYFGPGTRLLVL.

This clonotype has more than one count but fewer than ten. This sequence joins TRBV9 and TRBJ1-2, with D hard to call. The V end was cut by 3 bases, the J end by 3 bases, with 9 bases between. This CDR3 has 13 residues. CDR1 is SGDLS and CDR2 is YYNGEE in the germline V gene. CDR3 bases: TGTGCCAGCAGCGGCCCCGCTCACTATGGCTACACCTTC. Encoded protein: CASSGPAHYGYTF.